This TCR beta chain is drawn from a study of blood T cell repertoires in COVID-19. Study overall: The samples span acute and convalescent COVID-19 from the United States, Italy and Spain. PBMCs, B-cell-depleted T cells, or T cells were the source of the cDNA or gDNA that made up the material.

As handled by the study authors: For nucleated cells, counts were estimated from reference gene primer amplification. Some clones are missing from TCRdb's copy, which holds only in-frame ones; the method was immunoSEQ multiplex PCR. V, J and clone size derive from that table, while D and trimming were established from the DNA sequence. This repertoire shows some 150,000 clones, 65% to 90% found once; its top ten account for approximately 9.7%. Specimen: peripheral blood. This receptor was taken from a woman aged 50 to 60 with acute or convalescent COVID-19.

The CDR3: CASSLTGSGQPQHF. CDR3 DNA: TGTGCCAGCAGCTTGACAGGGTCGGGTCAGCCCCAGCATTTT. The V call is TRBV5-4, the J call TRBJ1-5; D perhaps matches TRBD1 (6 bases). The CDR3 is 14 residues long. V was cut by 1 base and J by 6 bases, with 11 bases left in between. The germline gives CDR1 SGHNT, CDR2 YYREEE (reference sequence).